The 15 T cell receptor beta chains listed next were all sequenced from one sample in a study of vaccination and CD4 T cells after COVID-19. Cultured CD4+ T cells had their DNA profiled by the Oncomine TCR Beta short-read assay. TCRdb used MiXCR to reprocess the PCR reads, holding one entry per CDR3 protein. There are 11,000 or so distinct CDR3 sequences in the sample; around 20% occur only once, and 9% to 15% lies in the top ten. The sample's treatment: roughly 11-day PBMC culture with coronavirus spike peptide pools or control peptides (ViraFEST assay). For these TCRs, the target antigens are not known. The sample in question was CD4+ T cells from blood, cultured in vitro, obtained after SARS-CoV-2 vaccination. All receptors come from a human donor who had recovered from COVID-19.

The chain carries TRBV14 and TRBJ1-1, with unresolved D. V was cut by 1 base and J by 1 base, with 13 bases left in between. The CDR3 has 16 amino acids. Per germline, CDR1 SGHDN and CDR2 FVKESK. The CDR3 sequence is CASSQGADLRNTEAFF. CDR3 coding DNA: TGTGCCAGCAGCCAAGGGGCAGACCTAAGGAACACTGAAGCTTTCTTT.

This clonotype turned up a few times. The chain is built from TRBV7-2 and TRBJ2-7; D is undetermined. Trimming left V 1 base short and J 2 bases short, with 6 bases between. Germline CDR1 reads SGHTA; CDR2 reads FQGNSA. The CDR3 contains 13 residues. CDR3 amino acids: CASSLGTAYEQYF. The CDR3 region has the DNA TGTGCCAGCAGCTTAGGGACGGCCTACGAGCAGTACTTC.

V usage is TRBV7-6 and J usage is TRBJ2-2, with D unresolved. The CDR3 consists of 13 residues. V was shortened by 4 bases and J by 2 bases, with 5 bases between the two germline ends. Germline assignment: CDR1 SGHVS and CDR2 FNYEAQ. The CDR3 loop is CASSSPNTGELFF. CDR3 DNA sequence: TGTGCCAGCAGCTCGCCTAACACCGGGGAGCTGTTTTTT.

This clonotype rates as medium-sized. V gene TRBV20-1 combines with J gene TRBJ2-3, with a weak D call TRBD2 (6 bases). Germline CDR1 and CDR2: DFQATT and SNEGSKA (reference sequence). Trimming stripped 3 bases from V and 0 bases from J, with 10 bases between. CDR3 size: 14 residues. The CDR3 sequence: CSARAGLSTDTQYF. DNA for the CDR3: TGCAGTGCTAGGGCGGGGTTAAGCACAGATACGCAGTATTTT.

The chain joins TRBV27 to TRBJ1-2; TRBD1 might be the D (6 bases). The germline gives CDR1 MNHEY, CDR2 SMNVEV (reference sequence). Trimming stripped 3 bases from V and 10 bases from J, with 15 bases between. The CDR3 has 13 residues. CDR3 residues: CASSFLQGPSYTF. The CDR3 DNA reads TGTGCCAGCAGTTTCTTACAGGGCCCTTCCTACACCTTC.

By share of the sample, this clonotype is medium-sized. This chain connects TRBV7-2 to TRBJ1-3; D is undetermined. The CDR3 runs 12 residues. CDR1 is SGHTA, CDR2 FQGNSA, per germline. The V end was cut by 2 bases, the J end by 4 bases, with 3 bases between. CDR3 DNA sequence: TGTGCCAGCAGCTTAACGGGAAACACCATATATTTT. Its protein is CASSLTGNTIYF.

Concerning this clonotype: The final CDR3 position lacks the conserved phenylalanine or tryptophan, pointing to a likely read error. The chain combines TRBV5-6 with TRBJ2-5; 9 positions match TRBD2. The V segment lost 2 bases and the J segment 7 bases; nucleotides outside the gene matches: 12. This CDR3 contains 16 residues. Germline V CDR1 and CDR2: SGHDT, YYEEEE. CDR3 amino acids: CASSFTTSGLRWTQYL. The CDR3 DNA is TGTGCCAGCAGCTTCACGACTAGCGGTCTTCGTTGGACCCAGTACTTA.

V gene TRBV30 combines with J gene TRBJ1-2; D is ambiguous. Trimming removed 3 bases from V and 2 bases from J, with 13 bases in between. The CDR3 sequence is 14 residues long. Germline values: CDR1 GTSNPN, CDR2 SVGIG (reference sequence). The CDR3 protein is CAWRWAGENYGYTF. CDR3 in DNA: TGTGCCTGGAGATGGGCAGGAGAAAACTATGGCTACACCTTC.

This clonotype has only a few counts. The V call is TRBV28, the J call TRBJ2-1; D gene ambiguous. The CDR3 has 15 amino acids. Germline CDR1 is MDHEN and CDR2 is SYDVKM. V was pared by 4 bases and J by 9 bases, with 19 bases between. In nucleotides, the CDR3 is TGTGCCAGCAGTTCCCGACAAGTTCCAACGTGTGAGCAGTTCTTC. It encodes CASSSRQVPTCEQFF.

This clonotype was observed a few times. This chain links TRBV10-3 with TRBJ1-4; D unclear. Germline-derived CDR1 and CDR2 are ENHRY and SYGVKD. The CDR3 sequence is 17 residues long. Trimming left V 4 bases short and J 3 bases short, with 18 bases between. The CDR3 DNA sequence: TGTGCCATCAGTGGACCAACCCTGGTCATGGCTAATGAAAAACTGTTTTTT. This gives the protein CAISGPTLVMANEKLFF.

This clonotype showed up just a few times. This chain links TRBV7-2 with TRBJ2-1; TRBD2 agrees at 9 bases. Looked up from germline, CDR1 is SGHTA and CDR2 is FQGNSA. Trimming removed 2 bases from V and 3 bases from J; junction bases left unmatched: 8. The CDR3 extends over 17 amino acids. CDR3 sequence (DNA): TGTGCCAGCAGCTTACTGATGGGAGCGGGAGGCTACAATGAGCAGTTCTTC. This encodes CASSLLMGAGGYNEQFF.

The sample holds a few counts of this clonotype. This chain uses TRBV18 with TRBJ1-5, with 8 bases that match TRBD1. After removal of 1 base from V and 6 bases from J, the junction contained 8 bases not matched to a gene. Germline CDR1 and CDR2: KGHSH and LQKENI. CDR3 length: 16 amino acids. CDR3 region: CASSPLDRAVRQPQHF. DNA for the CDR3: TGTGCCAGCTCACCACTGGACAGGGCTGTGCGTCAGCCCCAGCATTTT.

This clonotype is medium-sized in the sample. V usage is TRBV20-1 and J usage is TRBJ2-3; 7 bases map to TRBD2. J lost 5 bases, V lost 2 bases, and 7 bases had no gene match. The CDR3 has 14 residues. In germline, CDR1 is DFQATT, CDR2 SNEGSKA (reference sequence). CDR3 DNA sequence: TGCAGTGCTAGAAGTGGGAGGGGAAGAGATACGCAGTATTTT. Its protein product is CSARSGRGRDTQYF.

The chain is built from TRBV6-1 and TRBJ2-7, with D perhaps TRBD1 or TRBD2 (5 bases each). The V gene lost 6 bases and the J gene lost 1 base, with 16 bases spanning the gap. The CDR3 totals 15 residues. Germline CDR1 is MNHNS and CDR2 is SASEGT. CDR3 loop: CASSQLGPGSYEQYF. In DNA form, the CDR3 reads TGTGCCAGCAGCCAACTAGGCCCAGGGTCCTACGAGCAGTACTTC.

The table lists this clonotype with a few counts. V and J are TRBV11-1 and TRBJ2-1, with 10 positions matching TRBD1. Germline loops: CDR1 SGHAT, CDR2 FQDESV (reference sequence). V lost 5 bases, J lost 6 bases, and 7 bases stayed unmatched. The CDR3 loop spans 15 amino acids. The CDR3 bases are TGTGCCAGCAGCCATCGACAGGGGGCCTCCAATGAGCAGTTCTTC. Its protein is CASSHRQGASNEQFF.